This is a list of T cell receptor beta chains from one sample in a study of TIL therapy for anti-PD-1-resistant metastatic lung cancer. Only in-frame clones appear in the TCRdb table, and some are missing; sequencing was by immunoSEQ multiplex PCR. The sample shows about 45,000 clones, less than 80% of them seen only once. This specimen consisted of blood, obtained at baseline. These receptor sequences come from a man aged 65-85 years with non-small cell lung cancer. The CDR3 runs from the conserved cysteine through the conserved F or W. Fields, in order: CDR3 protein, CDR3 DNA, V gene, CDR3 length, D gene, clone size, J gene. D genes are given only for firm matches. Clone sizes are given selectively: once, few, many, or a class where the clone is expanded.

cdr3_aa: CASRLGTNYGYTF
cdr3_nt: TGTGCCAGCAGACTAGGCACCAACTATGGCTACACCTTC
v_call: TRBV7-2
cdr3_length: 13
d_call: -
clone_size: -
j_call: TRBJ1-2

cdr3_aa: CASSLEWAGVPNTGELFF
cdr3_nt: TGTGCCAGCAGCTTGGAATGGGCGGGAGTCCCGAACACCGGGGAGCTGTTTTTT
v_call: TRBV5-6
cdr3_length: 18
d_call: TRBD2
clone_size: -
j_call: TRBJ2-2

cdr3_aa: CASSHAGTLNRDTQYF
cdr3_nt: TGTGCCAGCAGCCACGCCGGGACCCTAAACAGAGATACGCAGTATTTT
v_call: TRBV14
cdr3_length: 16
d_call: -
clone_size: -
j_call: TRBJ2-3

cdr3_aa: CASSLGPKDEQYF
cdr3_nt: TGTGCCAGCAGTTTAGGACCTAAGGACGAGCAGTACTTC
v_call: TRBV27
cdr3_length: 13
d_call: -
clone_size: -
j_call: TRBJ2-7

cdr3_aa: CAISRDLNTEAFF
cdr3_nt: TGTGCCATCAGCCGGGACTTGAACACTGAAGCTTTCTTT
v_call: TRBV10-3
cdr3_length: 13
d_call: -
clone_size: -
j_call: TRBJ1-1

cdr3_aa: CASSLSDRGSNQPQHF
cdr3_nt: TGTGCCAGCAGCCTATCGGACAGGGGGAGCAATCAGCCCCAGCATTTT
v_call: TRBV4-2
cdr3_length: 16
d_call: TRBD1
clone_size: -
j_call: TRBJ1-5

cdr3_aa: CAISGGRSTDTQYF
cdr3_nt: TGTGCCATCAGTGGCGGGCGGAGCACAGATACGCAGTATTTT
v_call: TRBV10-3
cdr3_length: 14
d_call: -
clone_size: -
j_call: TRBJ2-3

cdr3_aa: CGTGMGHYGYTF
cdr3_nt: TGTGGCACAGGGATGGGCCACTATGGCTACACCTTC
v_call: TRBV6-6
cdr3_length: 12
d_call: -
clone_size: -
j_call: TRBJ1-2

cdr3_aa: CATSFLTPHSGNTEAFF
cdr3_nt: TGTGCCACCAGCTTCCTAACGCCACATTCGGGAAACACTGAAGCTTTCTTT
v_call: TRBV15
cdr3_length: 17
d_call: -
clone_size: once
j_call: TRBJ1-1

cdr3_aa: CASSQGTSGRNTGELFF
cdr3_nt: TGCGCCAGCAGCCAAGGGACTAGCGGAAGGAACACCGGGGAGCTGTTTTTT
v_call: TRBV4-3
cdr3_length: 17
d_call: TRBD2
clone_size: -
j_call: TRBJ2-2

cdr3_aa: CASSQDGSNYEQYF
cdr3_nt: TGCGCCAGCAGCCAAGATGGTTCCAACTACGAGCAGTACTTC
v_call: TRBV4-1
cdr3_length: 14
d_call: -
clone_size: -
j_call: TRBJ2-7

cdr3_aa: CASSLSGTGDSYEQYF
cdr3_nt: TGTGCCAGCAGTTTATCTGGGACCGGGGATTCCTACGAGCAGTACTTC
v_call: TRBV6-5
cdr3_length: 16
d_call: -
clone_size: -
j_call: TRBJ2-7

cdr3_aa: CASSITAGEGYNEQFF
cdr3_nt: TGTGCCAGTAGTATTACGGCGGGAGAGGGCTACAATGAGCAGTTCTTC
v_call: TRBV19
cdr3_length: 16
d_call: TRBD2
clone_size: -
j_call: TRBJ2-1

cdr3_aa: CASSQGIANYGYTF
cdr3_nt: TGTGCCAGCAGCCAGGGGATCGCTAACTATGGCTACACCTTC
v_call: TRBV4-2
cdr3_length: 14
d_call: -
clone_size: -
j_call: TRBJ1-2

cdr3_aa: CASSPGGIITEAFF
cdr3_nt: TGTGCCAGCAGCCCAGGGGGTATAATCACTGAAGCTTTCTTT
v_call: TRBV6-5
cdr3_length: 14
d_call: TRBD1
clone_size: -
j_call: TRBJ1-1

cdr3_aa: CASSISSTTGELFF
cdr3_nt: TGTGCCAGTAGTATTTCCTCGACCACCGGGGAGCTGTTTTTT
v_call: TRBV19
cdr3_length: 14
d_call: -
clone_size: -
j_call: TRBJ2-2

cdr3_aa: CASSENGGSTDTQYF
cdr3_nt: TGTGCCAGCAGTGAAAACGGGGGCAGCACAGATACGCAGTATTTT
v_call: TRBV2
cdr3_length: 15
d_call: -
clone_size: few
j_call: TRBJ2-3

cdr3_aa: CASSQGGASNTEAFF
cdr3_nt: TGTGCCAGCAGCCAAGGGGGGGCTTCGAACACTGAAGCTTTCTTT
v_call: TRBV4-2
cdr3_length: 15
d_call: -
clone_size: -
j_call: TRBJ1-1

cdr3_aa: CASSPQAAGLGTQYF
cdr3_nt: TGTGCCAGCAGCCCTCAGGCGGCGGGGCTTGGGACCCAGTACTTC
v_call: TRBV7-9
cdr3_length: 15
d_call: -
clone_size: -
j_call: TRBJ2-5

cdr3_aa: CASSGQGLHEQYF
cdr3_nt: TGTGCCAGCAGTGGACAGGGTCTCCACGAGCAGTACTTC
v_call: TRBV2
cdr3_length: 13
d_call: TRBD1
clone_size: -
j_call: TRBJ2-7

cdr3_aa: CASSLGAGASETQYF
cdr3_nt: TGTGCCAGCAGCTTAGGCGCGGGAGCGAGCGAGACCCAGTACTTC
v_call: TRBV7-2
cdr3_length: 15
d_call: TRBD2
clone_size: -
j_call: TRBJ2-5

cdr3_aa: CASRSQPYEQYF
cdr3_nt: TGTGCCAGCAGATCTCAACCCTACGAGCAGTACTTC
v_call: TRBV7-9
cdr3_length: 12
d_call: -
clone_size: -
j_call: TRBJ2-7

cdr3_aa: CASSTGLAGEQYF
cdr3_nt: TGTGCCAGCAGCACAGGACTAGCCGGGGAGCAGTACTTC
v_call: TRBV5-4
cdr3_length: 13
d_call: TRBD2
clone_size: -
j_call: TRBJ2-7

cdr3_aa: CASSLTSDYGYTF
cdr3_nt: TGTGCCAGCAGCTTAACGTCGGACTATGGCTACACCTTC
v_call: TRBV7-3
cdr3_length: 13
d_call: -
clone_size: -
j_call: TRBJ1-2

cdr3_aa: CSVRGKPDLNIQYF
cdr3_nt: TGCAGCGTCCGGGGAAAACCCGACTTAAACATTCAGTACTTC
v_call: TRBV29-1
cdr3_length: 14
d_call: -
clone_size: -
j_call: TRBJ2-4

cdr3_aa: CASSGTDQETQYF
cdr3_nt: TGTGCCAGTAGTGGTACAGATCAAGAGACCCAGTACTTC
v_call: TRBV19
cdr3_length: 13
d_call: -
clone_size: few
j_call: TRBJ2-5

cdr3_aa: CAWSVTDSGNTIYF
cdr3_nt: TGTGCCTGGAGTGTAACAGACTCTGGAAACACCATATATTTT
v_call: TRBV30
cdr3_length: 14
d_call: -
clone_size: -
j_call: TRBJ1-3

cdr3_aa: CASSLVGSSGGELFF
cdr3_nt: TGTGCCAGCAGCTTAGTGGGGAGTTCTGGCGGGGAGCTGTTTTTT
v_call: TRBV11-1
cdr3_length: 15
d_call: -
clone_size: -
j_call: TRBJ2-2

cdr3_aa: CASSQTSGSPETQYF
cdr3_nt: TGTGCCAGTAGTCAGACTAGCGGGAGTCCGGAGACCCAGTACTTC
v_call: TRBV19
cdr3_length: 15
d_call: TRBD2
clone_size: few
j_call: TRBJ2-5

cdr3_aa: CASSGPRDRNTGELFF
cdr3_nt: TGTGCCAGCAGCGGACCTAGGGACCGGAACACCGGGGAGCTGTTTTTT
v_call: TRBV11-3
cdr3_length: 16
d_call: -
clone_size: once
j_call: TRBJ2-2

cdr3_aa: CASRQGPLFSYEQYF
cdr3_nt: TGTGCCAGCAGACAGGGCCCCCTTTTCTCTTACGAGCAGTACTTC
v_call: TRBV27
cdr3_length: 15
d_call: -
clone_size: -
j_call: TRBJ2-7

cdr3_aa: CASSAMGTGTDEQYF
cdr3_nt: TGTGCCAGCAGCGCCATGGGGACAGGGACAGACGAGCAGTACTTC
v_call: TRBV25-1
cdr3_length: 15
d_call: TRBD1
clone_size: -
j_call: TRBJ2-7

cdr3_aa: CASSPDQGTDYGYTF
cdr3_nt: TGTGCCAGCAGCCCAGATCAGGGGACAGATTATGGCTACACCTTC
v_call: TRBV7-8
cdr3_length: 15
d_call: TRBD1
clone_size: -
j_call: TRBJ1-2

cdr3_aa: CAISGTGETQYF
cdr3_nt: TGTGCCATCAGCGGGACAGGGGAGACCCAGTACTTC
v_call: TRBV10-3
cdr3_length: 12
d_call: TRBD1
clone_size: -
j_call: TRBJ2-5

cdr3_aa: CASGRNRETSGRKYEQFF
cdr3_nt: TGTGCCAGTGGGAGAAACAGGGAGACTAGCGGGAGAAAGTATGAGCAGTTCTTC
v_call: TRBV21-1
cdr3_length: 18
d_call: -
clone_size: -
j_call: TRBJ2-1

cdr3_aa: CAISESGTSGQETQYF
cdr3_nt: TGTGCCATCAGTGAGTCCGGGACTAGCGGACAAGAGACCCAGTACTTC
v_call: TRBV10-3
cdr3_length: 16
d_call: TRBD2
clone_size: -
j_call: TRBJ2-5

cdr3_aa: CATSSTSGSTREQFF
cdr3_nt: TGCGCCACCTCCTCGACTAGCGGGAGTACGCGTGAGCAGTTCTTC
v_call: TRBV10-1
cdr3_length: 15
d_call: TRBD2
clone_size: -
j_call: TRBJ2-1